Listed below are T cell receptor beta chains from one sample, sequenced in a study of cytomegalovirus exposure and HLA in healthy donors. Only in-frame clones appear in the TCRdb table, and some are missing; sequencing was by immunoSEQ multiplex PCR. The profile shows around 110,000 clones, roughly 70% of them singletons. Sequencing used PBMCs. The receptors stem from a woman between 25 and 40 years old in good health and CMV-seronegative. Both conserved end residues are part of each CDR3. Each record gives: V gene, D gene, J gene, clone size, CDR3 DNA, CDR3 protein. D genes are given only for firm matches. Some rows mark clone size as missing; the rest say once, few, many or name a class of expanded clone.

v_gene: TRBV5-6; d_gene: -; j_gene: TRBJ1-3; abundance: -; CDR3nt: TGTGCCAGCAGCTTCGGACTGAGCTCTGGAAACACCATATATTTT; CDR3aa: CASSFGLSSGNTIYF
v_gene: TRBV7-9; d_gene: -; j_gene: TRBJ2-6; abundance: -; CDR3nt: TGTGCCAGCGGAGCGACAGAAACTGGGGCCAACGTCCTGACTTTC; CDR3aa: CASGATETGANVLTF
v_gene: TRBV28; d_gene: TRBD1; j_gene: TRBJ1-5; abundance: -; CDR3nt: TGTGCCAGCAGTTTCCCGGACAGGGGGAATCAGCCCCAGCATTTT; CDR3aa: CASSFPDRGNQPQHF
v_gene: TRBV5-6; d_gene: -; j_gene: TRBJ2-7; abundance: -; CDR3nt: TGTGCCAGCAGCTTGGCGGCGGCCTACGAGCAGTACTTC; CDR3aa: CASSLAAAYEQYF
v_gene: TRBV19; d_gene: TRBD2; j_gene: TRBJ2-1; abundance: few; CDR3nt: TGTTCGAGCGGGGGCCATACCTACAATGAGCAGTTCTTC; CDR3aa: CSSGGHTYNEQFF
v_gene: TRBV5-6; d_gene: -; j_gene: TRBJ2-5; abundance: -; CDR3nt: TGTGCCAGCAGCTTGGCGGAGACCCAGTACTTC; CDR3aa: CASSLAETQYF
v_gene: TRBV19; d_gene: TRBD1; j_gene: TRBJ1-4; abundance: once; CDR3nt: TGTGCCAGTAGGGATTCAGGGGGTCATGAAAAACTGTTTTTT; CDR3aa: CASRDSGGHEKLFF
v_gene: TRBV10-3; d_gene: TRBD1; j_gene: TRBJ1-1; abundance: few; CDR3nt: TGTGCCATCAGTGACTCGGACAGGGGGAACACTGAAGCTTTCTTT; CDR3aa: CAISDSDRGNTEAFF
v_gene: TRBV30; d_gene: -; j_gene: TRBJ2-1; abundance: -; CDR3nt: TGTGCCTGGAGCACCGGGACTTCCTCCTACAATGAGCAGTTCTTC; CDR3aa: CAWSTGTSSYNEQFF
v_gene: TRBV29-1; d_gene: -; j_gene: TRBJ1-4; abundance: -; CDR3nt: TGCAGCGTTGATCAAGGGGCGAATGAAAAACTGTTTTTT; CDR3aa: CSVDQGANEKLFF
v_gene: TRBV6-5; d_gene: -; j_gene: TRBJ1-1; abundance: -; CDR3nt: TGTGCCAGCAGTTATCGCAGTCGTAGCCCGAACACTGAAGCTTTCTTT; CDR3aa: CASSYRSRSPNTEAFF
v_gene: TRBV28; d_gene: -; j_gene: TRBJ1-1; abundance: once; CDR3nt: TGTGCCAGCAGTTTATTGGCCAGTGAAGCTTTCTTT; CDR3aa: CASSLLASEAFF
v_gene: TRBV7-2; d_gene: TRBD2; j_gene: TRBJ2-5; abundance: -; CDR3nt: TGTGCCAGCAGCTTAAAACGGACTAGCGGGGGCCTCCAAGAGACCCAGTACTTC; CDR3aa: CASSLKRTSGGLQETQYF
v_gene: TRBV29-1; d_gene: -; j_gene: TRBJ1-2; abundance: few; CDR3nt: TGCAGCGTTGACAATGGCTACACCTTC; CDR3aa: CSVDNGYTF
v_gene: TRBV30; d_gene: TRBD1; j_gene: TRBJ1-5; abundance: few; CDR3nt: TGTGCCTGGAGTGGGGGACAGGGCGGACAGCCCCAGCATTTT; CDR3aa: CAWSGGQGGQPQHF
v_gene: TRBV7-2; d_gene: TRBD1; j_gene: TRBJ2-2; abundance: -; CDR3nt: TGTGCCAGCAGCTTAGCCCTGGGACAGACCGGGGAGCTGTTTTTT; CDR3aa: CASSLALGQTGELFF
v_gene: TRBV7-8; d_gene: TRBD1; j_gene: TRBJ2-1; abundance: -; CDR3nt: TGTGCCAGCGTGAGGGGGTCGGGACAGGGTAGCAATGAGCAGTTCTTC; CDR3aa: CASVRGSGQGSNEQFF
v_gene: TRBV5-6; d_gene: -; j_gene: TRBJ2-4; abundance: -; CDR3nt: TGTGCCAGCAGCTTAGCAGGGGGGGCCAAAAACATTCAGTACTTC; CDR3aa: CASSLAGGAKNIQYF
v_gene: TRBV4-3; d_gene: -; j_gene: TRBJ1-6; abundance: -; CDR3nt: TGCGCCAGCAGCCAAGAGGCGGGGGACGCATTGGGTTCACCCCTCCACTTT; CDR3aa: CASSQEAGDALGSPLHF
v_gene: TRBV28; d_gene: -; j_gene: TRBJ1-1; abundance: -; CDR3nt: TGTGCCAGCAGTTCGGACATGTTGAACACTGAAGCTTTCTTT; CDR3aa: CASSSDMLNTEAFF
v_gene: TRBV7-9; d_gene: -; j_gene: TRBJ1-2; abundance: -; CDR3nt: TGTGCCAGCAGCTTCGAGCCGGGGGGCAGGGGCTACACCTTC; CDR3aa: CASSFEPGGRGYTF
v_gene: TRBV4-3; d_gene: -; j_gene: TRBJ2-3; abundance: -; CDR3nt: TGCGCCACCGCCCCCGGGAGATGGACAGATACGCAGTATTTT; CDR3aa: CATAPGRWTDTQYF
v_gene: TRBV12-5; d_gene: -; j_gene: TRBJ1-5; abundance: -; CDR3nt: TGTGCTAGTGGTTCCTCTTGGGAGTCAGTTAATAGCAATCAGCCCCAGCATTTT; CDR3aa: CASGSSWESVNSNQPQHF
v_gene: TRBV28; d_gene: TRBD1; j_gene: TRBJ2-7; abundance: -; CDR3nt: TGTGCCAGCAGTCTACCAAACAGGGGCCCAACGGGTGACGAGCAGTACTTC; CDR3aa: CASSLPNRGPTGDEQYF
v_gene: TRBV5-1; d_gene: -; j_gene: TRBJ2-5; abundance: -; CDR3nt: TGCGCCAGCAGTGAGGGAAGCGGTGAGACCCAGTACTTC; CDR3aa: CASSEGSGETQYF
v_gene: TRBV28; d_gene: TRBD2; j_gene: TRBJ2-1; abundance: -; CDR3nt: TGTGCCAGCAGCCCGGGACTAGCGGTGTACAATGAGCAGTTCTTC; CDR3aa: CASSPGLAVYNEQFF
v_gene: TRBV7-2; d_gene: TRBD1; j_gene: TRBJ1-3; abundance: -; CDR3nt: TGTGCCAGCAGCGAGCAAGGACAGGGTGGAAACACCATATATTTT; CDR3aa: CASSEQGQGGNTIYF
v_gene: TRBV30; d_gene: TRBD1; j_gene: TRBJ2-7; abundance: few; CDR3nt: TGTGCCTGGAGTCCGGGGACAGGGGCGTACGAGCAGTACTTC; CDR3aa: CAWSPGTGAYEQYF